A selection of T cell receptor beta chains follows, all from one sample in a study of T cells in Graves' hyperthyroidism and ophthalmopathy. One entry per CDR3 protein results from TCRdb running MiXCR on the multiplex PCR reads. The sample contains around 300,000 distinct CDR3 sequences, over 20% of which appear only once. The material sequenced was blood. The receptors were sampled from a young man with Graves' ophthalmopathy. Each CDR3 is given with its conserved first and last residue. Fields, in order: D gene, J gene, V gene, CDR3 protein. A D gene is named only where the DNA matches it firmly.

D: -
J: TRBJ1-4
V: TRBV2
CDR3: CASSEAQWAGRQTNEKLFF

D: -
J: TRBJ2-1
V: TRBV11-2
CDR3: CASSPPGTGSSSYNEQFF

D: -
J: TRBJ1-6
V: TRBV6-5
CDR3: CASSSSSTRASRSLHF

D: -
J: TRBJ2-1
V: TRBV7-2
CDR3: CASTSTPGNEQFF

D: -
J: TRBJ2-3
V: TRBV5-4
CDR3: CASRGTASTDTQYF

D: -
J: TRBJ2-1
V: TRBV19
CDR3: CASSRRQNNNEQFF

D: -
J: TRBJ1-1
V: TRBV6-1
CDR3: CASSYRDADRRNAEAFF

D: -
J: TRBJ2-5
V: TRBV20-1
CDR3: CSATGYRASETQYF

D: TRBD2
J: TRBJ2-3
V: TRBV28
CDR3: CASSLTSGRAGDTQYF

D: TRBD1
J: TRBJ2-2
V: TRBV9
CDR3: CASSGQGLVGGELFF

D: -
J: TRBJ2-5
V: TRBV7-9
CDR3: CASTNIVKGQETQYF

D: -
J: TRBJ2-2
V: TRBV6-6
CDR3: CASSYPRAGELFF

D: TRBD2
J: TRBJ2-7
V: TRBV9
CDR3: CASSLTSGAAYEQYF

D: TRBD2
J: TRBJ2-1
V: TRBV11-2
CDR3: CASSSPTSASYNEQFF

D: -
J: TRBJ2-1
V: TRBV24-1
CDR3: CATSPQGSLYNEQFF

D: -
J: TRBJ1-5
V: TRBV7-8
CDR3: CASSLGQPGVGQPQHF

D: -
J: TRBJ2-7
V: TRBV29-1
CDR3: CSVVVGLVEQYF

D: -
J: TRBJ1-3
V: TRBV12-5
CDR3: CASGTQVLSGNTIYF

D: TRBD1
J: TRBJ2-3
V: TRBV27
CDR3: CASSSIQGATTDTQYF

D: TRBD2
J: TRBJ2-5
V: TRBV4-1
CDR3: CASSQGPAGREEETQYF

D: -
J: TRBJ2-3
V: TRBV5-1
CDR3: CASSLSIPADTQYF

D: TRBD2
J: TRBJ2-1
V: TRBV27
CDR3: CASSPTSFWGDEQFF

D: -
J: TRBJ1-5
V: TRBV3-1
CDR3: CASSQADSNQPQHF

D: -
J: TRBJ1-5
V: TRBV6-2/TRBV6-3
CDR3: CASSPTEGQPQHF

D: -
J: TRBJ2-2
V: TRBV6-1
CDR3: CASTDHNTGELFF

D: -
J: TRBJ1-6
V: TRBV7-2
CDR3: CASSHYNSPLHF

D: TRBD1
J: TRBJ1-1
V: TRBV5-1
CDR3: CASSSGQGSNTEAFF

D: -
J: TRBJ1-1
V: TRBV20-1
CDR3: CSALLPRGSVEGAEAFF

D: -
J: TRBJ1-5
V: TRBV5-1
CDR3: CASSSTGSNQPQHF

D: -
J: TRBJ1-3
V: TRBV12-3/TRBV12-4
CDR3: CASKRVGGGGSSGNTIYF

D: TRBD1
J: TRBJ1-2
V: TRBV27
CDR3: CASSLSRTGRVGGYTF

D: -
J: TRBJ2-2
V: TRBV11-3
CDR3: CASSPAGGINTGELFF

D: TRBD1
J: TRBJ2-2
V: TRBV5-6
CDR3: CASSLVDRGIGELFF

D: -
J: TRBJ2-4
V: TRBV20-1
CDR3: CSVFGPAKNIQYF

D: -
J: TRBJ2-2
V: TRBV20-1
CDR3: CSARPQGRVAGELFF

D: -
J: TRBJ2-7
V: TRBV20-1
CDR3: CSASKLRAGAEQYF

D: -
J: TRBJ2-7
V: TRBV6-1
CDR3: CASSLVAGRGEQYF

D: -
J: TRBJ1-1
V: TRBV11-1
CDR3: CASSRAGTQRNTEAFF

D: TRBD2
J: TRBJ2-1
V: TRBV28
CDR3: CASSSRTSTGELEQFF

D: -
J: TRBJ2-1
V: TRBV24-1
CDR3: CATSDRTVNNEQFF

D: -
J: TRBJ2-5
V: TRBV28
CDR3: CASRRPGQETQYF

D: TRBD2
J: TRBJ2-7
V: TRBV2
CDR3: CASRTGLAAYEQYF

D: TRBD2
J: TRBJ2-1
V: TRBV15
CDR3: CATGLLLAVGGAGEHEQFF

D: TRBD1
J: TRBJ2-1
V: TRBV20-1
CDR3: CSARDAPGTGRNEQFF

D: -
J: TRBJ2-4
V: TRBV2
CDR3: CASSVLAGPAKNIQYF

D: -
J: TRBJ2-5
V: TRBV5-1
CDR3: CASSRQDGGQETQYF

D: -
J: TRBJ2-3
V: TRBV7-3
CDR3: CASSPDGGVEVNTQYF

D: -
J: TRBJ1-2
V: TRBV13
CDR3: CASSPWAGATLGGYTF

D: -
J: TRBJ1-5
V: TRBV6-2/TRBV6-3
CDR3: CASSSRAGASNQPQHF

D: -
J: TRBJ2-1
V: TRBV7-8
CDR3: CASSRRGEADEQFF

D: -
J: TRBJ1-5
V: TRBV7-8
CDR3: CASSLGQNSNQPQHF

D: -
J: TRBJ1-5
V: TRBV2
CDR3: CASSGAERTQPQHF